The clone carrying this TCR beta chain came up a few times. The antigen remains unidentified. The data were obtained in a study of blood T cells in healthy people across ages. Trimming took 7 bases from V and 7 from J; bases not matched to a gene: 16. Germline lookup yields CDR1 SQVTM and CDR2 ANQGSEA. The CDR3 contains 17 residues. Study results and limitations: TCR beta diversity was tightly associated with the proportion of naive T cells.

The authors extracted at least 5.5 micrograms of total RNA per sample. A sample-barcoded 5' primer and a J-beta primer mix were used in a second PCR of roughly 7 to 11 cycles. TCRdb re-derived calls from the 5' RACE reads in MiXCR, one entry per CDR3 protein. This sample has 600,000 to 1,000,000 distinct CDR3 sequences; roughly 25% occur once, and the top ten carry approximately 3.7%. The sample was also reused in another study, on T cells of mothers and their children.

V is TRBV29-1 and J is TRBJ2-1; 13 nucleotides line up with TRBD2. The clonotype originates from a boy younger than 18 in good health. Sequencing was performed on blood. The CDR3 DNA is TGCAGCGAACCTACTAGCGGGAGGGATGGTTTTACAAATGAGCAGTTCTTC. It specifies CSEPTSGRDGFTNEQFF.